This entry features one TCR beta chain sequence. This entry belongs to a study of OX40 agonist ivuxolimab in advanced cancers. Study information: Those enrolled were 80% to 85% male, with a mean age of roughly 62 years and ages from roughly 23 to 80.

The assay was immunoSEQ multiplex PCR, and TCRdb's table has in-frame clones only and misses some. The data show 53,000 or so clones, 88% seen once. Germline V gene sequence: CDR1 WSHSY, CDR2 SAAADI. The CDR3 sequence is 12 residues long. V lost 4 bases, J lost 3 bases, and 6 bases lay in between. The source was CD4+ or CD8+ T cells sorted from blood, collected in a trial of the OX40 agonist ivuxolimab. The V gene is TRBV10-2, the J gene TRBJ2-5; D is ambiguous. The sequence came from an adult with an advanced solid tumor such as melanoma, head and neck, liver or kidney cancer. CDR3: CASSVGKETQYF. As DNA, the CDR3 is TGCGCCAGCAGTGTTGGGAAAGAGACCCAGTACTTC.